This T cell receptor beta chain was sequenced for a study of memory CD4+ T cells and cytomegalovirus serostatus. Study context: This sample comes from healthy Belgian adults, eight or nine CMV seropositive, 20 to 25 seronegative.

The sort gate was single viable CD3+CD4+CD8-CD45RO+ cells for memory CD4+ T cells. CD4+ T cells were isolated by positive magnetic selection. Assay used: immunoSEQ multiplex PCR; TCRdb lists only in-frame clones, some missing. The sample shows roughly 50,000 clones, 82% of them seen only once. The V and J ends lost 0 bases and 7 bases respectively, with 9 bases between them. CDR1 is GTSNPN and CDR2 is SVGIG in the germline V gene (reference sequence). The CDR3 is made up of 12 amino acids. Study-level findings and limits: About 40% of the roughly 150 known CMV-associated TCRbeta sequences appeared in CD4+ memory. Median bootstrapped AUC for CMV status was roughly 0.95 originally, about 0.9 US-trained.

Notes on this clone: The antigen remains undetermined.

The chain combines TRBV30 with TRBJ1-2; a possible D gene is TRBD1 (6 bases). Material: memory CD4+ T cells from blood. The source of this sequence is an adult in good health and CMV-seronegative. Some clones in this sample may be carry-over from other donors' samples. CDR3 sequence (DNA): TGTGCCTGGAGTGTACAGGGAGGTGGCTACACCTTC. It translates to CAWSVQGGGYTF.